This T cell receptor (beta chain) was profiled in a study of a mutant IDH1 vaccine in newly diagnosed glioma. Study-wide background: Eight vaccinations went to patients in weeks 1, 3, 5, 7, 11, 15, 19, 23. Patients got radiotherapy, temozolomide, or both beforehand, and most got both.

This sample's time point: week 5, during vaccination. Every single dose of the vaccine, 300 ug of mutant IDH1 20-mer peptide, came with topical imiquimod. There were new WHO grade 3 or 4 astrocytomas in the donors, and these were IDH1-mutant and ATRX-lost. Points on this clone: What it recognizes is unknown.

The CDR3 has 12 residues. The germline V and J ends were trimmed by 1 base and 10 bases, with 9 bases remaining between them. Germline V gives CDR1 SGDLS, CDR2 YYNGEE. Overall study findings and caveats: Whatever changes occurred in top peripheral T cell clonotypes seemed unrelated to pseudoprogression.

Generated by immunoSEQ multiplex PCR, the TCRdb table keeps only in-frame clones and is missing some. This table has fewer than 30,000 clones, 77% appearing once. The chain couples TRBV9 to TRBJ2-1; TRBD2 is a possible D gene (5 bases). The specimen comprised PBMCs, sampled from a glioma patient whose treatment included an IDH1 peptide vaccine. This clonotype originated in a man aged 35-49 years with glioma. CDR3 residues: CASSVQDSEQFF. The CDR3 DNA reads as TGTGCCAGCAGCGTACAGGACTCCGAGCAGTTCTTC.